A single sample is the source of the 24 T cell receptor beta chains below, sequenced in a study of spatial heterogeneity in lung cancer. From the 5' RACE reads, TCRdb called clonotypes with MiXCR, one entry per CDR3 protein. The data show approximately 15,000 distinct CDR3 sequences, 6% to 6.5% seen once. Study-level findings and limits: Higher tumor mutation counts went along with higher counts of expanded intratumoral alpha and beta TCRs.

Time point reported: sample taken at primary tumor resection. No antigens are known for them. Source: lung tumor tissue, taken at surgery. The receptors shown here come from a male donor with early-stage non-small cell lung cancer.

This clonotype has a count of ten or more. This beta chain slipped into a library made for alpha chains as a stray read, so its size is not meaningful. The chain uses TRBV29-1 and TRBJ2-7; 8 bases map to TRBD1. CDR1 and CDR2 (germline): SQVTM, ANQGSEA. The CDR3 runs 15 residues. J lost 2 bases, V lost 6 bases, and 12 bases had no gene match. CDR3 DNA sequence: TGCAGCGTAAAAACCGGGACAGGTAGCGCCTACGAGCAGTACTTC. Its protein is CSVKTGTGSAYEQYF.

The table lists this clonotype with many counts. This beta chain came through as a stray read in a library set up for alpha chains, and its size says little. The rearrangement joins TRBV20-1 to TRBJ2-1, with D maybe TRBD1 (5 bases). The V end was cut by 5 bases, the J end by 0 bases, with 17 bases between. Looked up from germline, CDR1 is DFQATT and CDR2 is SNEGSKA (reference sequence). The CDR3 is 16 amino acids. The DNA for the CDR3 is TGCAGTGCTTCACGCAGGGCTTCAAGCTCCTACAATGAGCAGTTCTTC. This gives the protein CSASRRASSSYNEQFF.

This clonotype was seen many times. Being off target in a library aimed at alpha chains, this beta chain has a size of little meaning. The chain is built from TRBV6-5 and TRBJ2-2; the match to TRBD2 covers 14 bases. The CDR3 is 19 residues long. The junction had 12 bases not matched to a gene; V was cut back by 4 bases and J by 5 bases. Germline V gives CDR1 MNHEY, CDR2 SVGAGI. In DNA, the CDR3 is TGTGCCAGCAGTTCGGCGGGACTAGCGGGGGTGTCACCTACCGGGGAGCTGTTTTTT. Residues: CASSSAGLAGVSPTGELFF.

This clonotype was observed many times. This beta chain lies outside the target of a library built for alpha chains; its clone size means little. The chain uses TRBV12-3 or TRBV12-4 and TRBJ1-2; D unresolved. V shed 3 bases and J shed 7 bases, with 21 bases lying between them. This CDR3 region has 16 residues. The CDR3 loop is CASSLWGYADLGGYTF. The CDR3 nucleotides are TGTGCCAGCAGTTTGTGGGGTTACGCGGATTTAGGTGGCTACACCTTC.

This clonotype was seen ten or more times. This beta chain was picked up by a library intended for alpha chains and is off target, so its count carries little meaning. The chain employs TRBV7-2 and TRBJ2-1, with D perhaps matching TRBD1 (5 bases). CDR3 length: 14 residues. Trimming left V 0 bases short and J 8 bases short, with 11 bases between. The germline gives CDR1 SGHTA, CDR2 FQGNSA. CDR3 sequence: CASSLALMGHEQFF. The CDR3 DNA is TGTGCCAGCAGCTTAGCGCTCATGGGGCATGAGCAGTTCTTC. Variable domain in full (rest from reference TRBV7-2 and TRBJ2-1): GAGVSQSPSNKVTEKGKDVELRCDPISGHTALYWYRQSLGQGLEFLIYFQGNSAPDKSGLPSDRFSAERTGGSVSTLTIQRTQQEDSAVYLCASSLALMGHEQFFGPGTRLTVL.

The sample holds a few counts of this clonotype. Little can be read into the size of this beta chain, an off-target read in a library designed for alpha chains. The chain recombines TRBV3-1 with TRBJ1-1; D remains ambiguous. Per the germline V gene, CDR1 is LGHDT and CDR2 is YNNKEL (reference sequence). V lost 4 bases to trimming and J lost 1 base, with 10 bases between them. The CDR3 runs to 14 residues. The CDR3 region is CASSPSLGNTEAFF. CDR3 bases: TGTGCCAGCAGCCCTTCACTGGGGAACACTGAAGCTTTCTTT.

Concerning this clonotype: Because this beta chain is a stray read in a library intended to capture alpha chains, its abundance should not be given much weight. The CDR3 reads CASSPLVIGRSYEQYF. CDR3 nucleotides: TGTGCCAGCAGTCCCCTCGTTATAGGGAGGAGTTACGAGCAGTACTTC. The chain recombines TRBV6-2 or TRBV6-3 with TRBJ2-7, with a weak D call TRBD2 (6 bases). The ends were cut back, 5 bases at V and 4 bases at J, with 21 bases in the middle. The CDR3 totals 16 residues. The germline CDR1 and CDR2 sequences are MNHEY and SVGEGT.

This clonotype has just a few counts. Little can be read into the size of this beta chain, an off-target read in a library designed for alpha chains. V gene TRBV27 combines with J gene TRBJ1-1; D remains unclear. Germline CDR1 is MNHEY and CDR2 is SMNVEV (reference sequence). CDR3 size: 16 residues. The V end was cut by 2 bases, the J end by 6 bases, with 19 bases between. DNA for the CDR3: TGTGCCAGCAGTTTAAAGGAGGGAATGGCCCGCTCTGAAGCTTTCTTT. It specifies CASSLKEGMARSEAFF.

This clonotype occurred many times. The library was built for alpha chains, so this beta chain is an off-target read and its size means little. This chain joins TRBV20-1 and TRBJ1-1, with D possibly matching TRBD1 (6 bases). CDR1 DFQATT and CDR2 SNEGSKA come from the germline V gene (reference sequence). The V gene lost 5 bases and the J gene lost 0 bases, with 16 bases spanning the gap. CDR3 length: 15 amino acids. In DNA, the CDR3 is TGCAGTGCTGTAGACAGGACCAACATGAACACTGAAGCTTTCTTT. This sequence encodes CSAVDRTNMNTEAFF.

This clonotype has ten or more counts. As an off-target read in a library built for alpha chains, this beta chain has a frequency of little significance. The chain couples TRBV5-5 to TRBJ2-1, with D possibly being TRBD1 (6 bases). Germline V CDR1 and CDR2: SGHKS, YYEKEE (reference sequence). With 4 bases removed from V and 5 bases from J, the gap between germline ends came to 22 bases. The CDR3 is made up of 17 amino acids. The CDR3 DNA sequence: TGTGCCAGCAGCCCCCCGGGACACTTCCTTGGGGACAATGAGCAGTTCTTC. Amino acid sequence: CASSPPGHFLGDNEQFF.

This clonotype was seen at least ten times. This beta chain came through as a stray read in a library set up for alpha chains, and its size says little. The chain has TRBV27 and TRBJ1-5; D not resolved. With 3 bases removed from V and 9 bases from J, the gap between germline ends came to 12 bases. The CDR3 consists of 13 residues. CDR1 MNHEY and CDR2 SMNVEV come from the germline V gene (reference sequence). CDR3 sequence reads: CASSLRPRSPQHF. DNA for the CDR3: TGTGCCAGCAGTTTGAGGCCACGGTCGCCCCAGCATTTT.

This clonotype was recorded many times. Found in a library prepared for alpha chains, this beta chain is an off-target read, and its abundance has little meaning. The genes are TRBV2 and TRBJ2-7, with D unresolved. V was cut by 3 bases and J by 3 bases, with 15 bases left in between. This CDR3 contains 15 residues. The germline gives CDR1 SNHLY, CDR2 FYNNEI. The DNA of the CDR3 is TGTGCCAGCAGTGATGGGATAGTAACACTCTACGAGCAGTACTTC. Translated, it gives CASSDGIVTLYEQYF.

This clonotype was observed at least ten times. This beta chain slipped into a library made for alpha chains as a stray read, so its size is not meaningful. CDR3 in DNA: TGTGCCAGCAGCTTAGCCGTAGCGGGAGCCCACTACGAGCAGTACTTC. It encodes CASSLAVAGAHYEQYF. The V call is TRBV7-6, the J call TRBJ2-7; 9 positions match TRBD2. Germline CDR1 reads SGHVS; CDR2 reads FNYEAQ. J gave up 3 bases and V 0 bases, and 6 bases lay outside the gene matches. The CDR3 consists of 16 residues.

Notes on this clonotype: A clone one base away is much larger, so this may be a read error. In a library made to pick up alpha chains, this beta chain is a stray read with a size that means little. This sequence joins TRBV20-1 and TRBJ2-5, with D unclear. Per germline, CDR1 DFQATT and CDR2 SNEGSKA (reference sequence). V lost 3 bases and J lost 11, with 16 bases in between. The CDR3 contains 12 residues. CDR3 residues: CSASLVFTEQYF. The DNA of the CDR3 is TGCAGTGCTAGCCTAGTCTTCACTGAGCAGTACTTC.

By frequency in the sample, this clonotype is medium-sized. The library was built for alpha chains, so this beta chain is an off-target read and its size means little. DNA for the CDR3: TGTGCCAGTAGTATTGCAGGGTGGGCTCAGCCCCAGCATTTT. Protein sequence: CASSIAGWAQPQHF. The chain links TRBV19 to TRBJ1-5; the D gene is possibly TRBD1 (5 bases). This CDR3 contains 14 residues. From germline, CDR1 is LNHDA and CDR2 SQIVND (reference sequence). Trimming shortened V by 3 bases and J by 6 bases, and 12 bases separated the two germline ends.

As for this clonotype: With the library built for alpha chains, this beta chain is off target and its frequency is not meaningful. The CDR3 reads CASSYGSDQPQHF. In DNA, the CDR3 is TGTGCCAGCAGCTATGGATCCGATCAGCCCCAGCATTTT. The chain has TRBV7-9 and TRBJ1-5; D gene ambiguous. CDR3 length equals 13 residues. Germline assignment: CDR1 SEHNR and CDR2 FQNEAQ (reference sequence). V lost 4 bases, J lost 5 bases, and 9 bases lay in between.

This clonotype was recorded at least ten times. With the library built for alpha chains, this beta chain is off target and its frequency is not meaningful. The V and J genes are TRBV2 and TRBJ2-5; TRBD2 matches at 8 bases. There are 14 residues in the CDR3. Germline V gene sequence: CDR1 SNHLY, CDR2 FYNNEI. The V segment lost 6 bases and the J segment 0 bases; nucleotides outside the gene matches: 3. CDR3 bases: TGTGCCAGCAGAGAGCGGGAGCACCAAGAGACCCAGTACTTC. As protein: CASREREHQETQYF.

In its sample, this clonotype was seen many times. The size of this beta chain means little, since it is a stray read in a library made for alpha chains. The J gene is TRBJ2-1, the V gene TRBV6-2 or TRBV6-3; D gene unclear. Per the germline V gene, CDR1 is MNHEY and CDR2 is SVGEGT. The CDR3 runs 13 residues. V shed 2 bases and J shed 15 bases, with 17 bases lying between them. The CDR3 protein is CASSYGFWSSGFF. CDR3 bases: TGTGCCAGCAGTTACGGTTTTTGGTCGTCGGGGTTCTTC.

This clonotype was counted ten times or more. This beta chain is a stray sequence in a library constructed for alpha chains; its clone size is not meaningful. The gene calls are TRBV29-1 and TRBJ2-7, with D possibly being TRBD2 (5 bases). The CDR3 is 14 amino acids. Trimming left V 5 bases short and J 1 base short, with 15 bases between. Per the germline V gene, CDR1 is SQVTM and CDR2 is ANQGSEA. Here the CDR3 DNA reads TGCAGCGTTTCTCAGCCAGAGGGATCCTACGAGCAGTACTTC. Its translation is CSVSQPEGSYEQYF.

Only a few counts were recorded for this clonotype. Because the library targeted alpha chains, this beta chain is an off-target read whose size means little. The chain has TRBV14 and TRBJ2-3, with 11 positions matching TRBD2. The germline gives CDR1 SGHDN, CDR2 FVKESK. CDR3 length: 15 residues. V trimming: 6 bases; J trimming: 1 base; junction bases outside the gene matches: 3. The CDR3 protein is CASRLAGAGTDTQYF. The CDR3 nucleotides are TGTGCCAGCAGACTAGCGGGGGCCGGCACAGATACGCAGTATTTT.

With respect to this clonotype: A library prepared for alpha chains yielded this beta chain as an off-target read; its size is of little meaning. This chain links TRBV7-9 with TRBJ1-4; tentatively, D is TRBD1 (5 bases). This CDR3 contains 17 residues. Germline CDR1 reads SEHNR; CDR2 reads FQNEAQ (reference sequence). The V end was cut by 2 bases, the J end by 3 bases, with 16 bases between. The DNA of the CDR3 is TGTGCCAGCAGCTTAAGGCGAAGGGGAGGTTCTAATGAAAAACTGTTTTTT. This codes for CASSLRRRGGSNEKLFF. Supplemented by reference TRBV7-9 and TRBJ1-4, the full variable domain reads DTGVSQNPRHKITKRGQNVTFRCDPISEHNRLYWYRQTLGQGPEFLTYFQNEAQLEKSRLLSDRFSAERPKGSFSTLEIQRTEQGDSAMYLCASSLRRRGGSNEKLFFGSGTQLSVL.

This clonotype was detected a few times. A much larger clone is a single base away; this may be a read error. Since the library was made to target alpha chains, this beta chain is a stray read and its abundance is not meaningful. The V call is TRBV5-1, the J call TRBJ1-1; D gene unclear. This CDR3 spans 13 amino acids. V lost 0 bases and J lost 1, with 4 bases in between. Germline V gives CDR1 SGHRS, CDR2 YFSETQ. CDR3 DNA: TGCGCCAGCAGCTTGGCATGGAACACTGAAGCTTTCTTT. Its translation: CASSLAWNTEAFF.

By its share, this clonotype is medium-sized. This beta chain is an off-target read within a library intended for alpha chains, so its frequency means little. This chain links TRBV4-1 with TRBJ2-7; the match to TRBD1 covers 11 bases. V gave up 1 base and J gave up 6 bases; unmatched junction bases: 2. This CDR3 region has 14 residues. Germline V gene data show CDR1 as MGHRA and CDR2 as YSYEKL. The CDR3 loop is CASSQVGTGGEQYF. CDR3 nucleotides: TGCGCCAGCAGCCAAGTTGGGACAGGGGGCGAGCAGTACTTC.

At least ten counts were recorded for this clonotype. The library was designed around alpha chains, so this beta chain is a stray read whose abundance carries little weight. The chain couples TRBV12-3 or TRBV12-4 to TRBJ1-6; 10 positions agree with TRBD1. CDR3 length: 15 amino acids. Trimming cost V 7 bases and J 8 bases; bases outside gene matches: 8. CDR3 amino acids: CASTTRTGGDSPLHF. CDR3 DNA: TGTGCCAGCACCACCAGGACAGGGGGGGATTCACCCCTCCACTTT.